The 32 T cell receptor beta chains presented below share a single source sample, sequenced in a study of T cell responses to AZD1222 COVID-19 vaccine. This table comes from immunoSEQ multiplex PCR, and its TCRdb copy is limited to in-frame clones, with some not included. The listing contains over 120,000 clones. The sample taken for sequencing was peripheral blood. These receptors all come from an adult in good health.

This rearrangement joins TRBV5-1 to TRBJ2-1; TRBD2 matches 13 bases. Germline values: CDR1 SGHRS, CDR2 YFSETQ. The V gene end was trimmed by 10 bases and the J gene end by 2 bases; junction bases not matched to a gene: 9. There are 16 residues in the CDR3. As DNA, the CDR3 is TGCGCCTCCCGACTAGCGGGGGGAAGCACCTACAATGAGCAGTTCTTC. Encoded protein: CASRLAGGSTYNEQFF.

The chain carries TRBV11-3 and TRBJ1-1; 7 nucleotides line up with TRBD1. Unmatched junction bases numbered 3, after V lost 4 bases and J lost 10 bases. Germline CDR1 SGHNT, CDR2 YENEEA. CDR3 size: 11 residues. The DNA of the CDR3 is TGTGCCAGCAGCTCCCAGGGGGGAGCTTTCTTT. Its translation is CASSSQGGAFF.

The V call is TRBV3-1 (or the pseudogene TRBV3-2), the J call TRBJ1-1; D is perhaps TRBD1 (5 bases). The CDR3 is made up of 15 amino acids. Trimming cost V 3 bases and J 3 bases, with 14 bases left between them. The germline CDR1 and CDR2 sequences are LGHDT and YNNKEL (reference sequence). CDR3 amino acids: CASSHPTGGDTEAFF. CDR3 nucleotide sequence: TGTGCCAGCAGCCATCCCACCGGGGGTGACACTGAAGCTTTCTTT.

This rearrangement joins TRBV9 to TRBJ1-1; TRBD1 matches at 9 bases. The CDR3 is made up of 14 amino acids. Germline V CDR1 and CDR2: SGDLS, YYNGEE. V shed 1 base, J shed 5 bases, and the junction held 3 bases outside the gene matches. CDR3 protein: CASSVTGGTTEAFF. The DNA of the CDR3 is TGTGCCAGCAGCGTAACAGGGGGCACGACTGAAGCTTTCTTT.

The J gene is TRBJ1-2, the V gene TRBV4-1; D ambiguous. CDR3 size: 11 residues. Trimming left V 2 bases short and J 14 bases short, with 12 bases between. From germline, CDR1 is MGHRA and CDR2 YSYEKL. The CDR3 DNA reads TGCGCCAGCAGCCAAACGGAGGAGCGAACCTTC. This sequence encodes CASSQTEERTF.

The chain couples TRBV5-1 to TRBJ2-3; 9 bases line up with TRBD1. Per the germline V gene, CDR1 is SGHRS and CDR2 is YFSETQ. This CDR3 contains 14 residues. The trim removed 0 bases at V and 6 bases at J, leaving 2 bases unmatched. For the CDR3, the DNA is TGCGCCAGCAGCTTGGGGGACAGGGCCGATACGCAGTATTTT. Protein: CASSLGDRADTQYF.

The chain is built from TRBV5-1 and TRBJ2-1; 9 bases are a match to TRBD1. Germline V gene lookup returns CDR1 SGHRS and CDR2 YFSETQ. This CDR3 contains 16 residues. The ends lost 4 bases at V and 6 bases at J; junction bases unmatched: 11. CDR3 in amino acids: CASSLINPTGGNEQFF. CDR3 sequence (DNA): TGCGCCAGCAGCCTTATCAACCCGACAGGGGGCAATGAGCAGTTCTTC.

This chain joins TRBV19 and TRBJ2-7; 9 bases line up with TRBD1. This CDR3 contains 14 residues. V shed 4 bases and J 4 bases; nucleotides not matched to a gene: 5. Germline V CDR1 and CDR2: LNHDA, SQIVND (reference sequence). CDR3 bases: TGTGCCAGTAGTACAGGGACAGGGACATACGAGCAGTACTTC. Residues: CASSTGTGTYEQYF.

CDR3 bases: TGTGCCAGCAGCTTGGGACAGTCCTACGAGCAGTACTTC. Its protein product is CASSLGQSYEQYF. The chain combines TRBV5-4 with TRBJ2-7; possibly TRBD1 for D (5 bases). The CDR3 is 13 amino acids. Germline CDR1 and CDR2: SGHNT and YYREEE (reference sequence). Trimming left V 0 bases short and J 1 base short, with 5 bases between.

The chain's CDR3 is CATSRVSPTSSTGPQYF. The CDR3 DNA is TGTGCCACCAGCAGAGTCTCCCCCACTAGTTCTACGGGGCCCCAGTACTTC. The V gene is TRBV15, the J gene TRBJ2-5; D possibly uses TRBD1 or TRBD2 (5 bases each). Germline V gives CDR1 LNHNV, CDR2 YYDKDF (reference sequence). The CDR3 spans 17 residues. The V end lost 1 base, the J end lost 9 bases, and 24 bases lay between the germline ends.

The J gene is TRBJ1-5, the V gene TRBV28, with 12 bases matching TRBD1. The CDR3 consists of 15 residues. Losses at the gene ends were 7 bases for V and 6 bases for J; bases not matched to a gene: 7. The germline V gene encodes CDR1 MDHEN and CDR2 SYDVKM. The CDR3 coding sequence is TGTGCCAGCACCTGGGACAGGGGGCTGGGTCAGCCCCAGCATTTT. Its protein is CASTWDRGLGQPQHF.

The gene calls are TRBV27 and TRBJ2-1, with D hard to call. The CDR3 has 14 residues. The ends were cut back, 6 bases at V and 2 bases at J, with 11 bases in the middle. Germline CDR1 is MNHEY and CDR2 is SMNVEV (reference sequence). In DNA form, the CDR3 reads TGTGCCAGCAGAGCCGAAAACCCCTACAATGAGCAGTTCTTC. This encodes CASRAENPYNEQFF.

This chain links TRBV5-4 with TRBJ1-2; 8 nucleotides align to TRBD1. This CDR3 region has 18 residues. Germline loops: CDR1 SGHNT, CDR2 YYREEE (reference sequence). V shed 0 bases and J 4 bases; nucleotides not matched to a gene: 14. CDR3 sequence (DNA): TGTGCCAGCAGCTTGGGAGGGCCAGGGGGCGTGAACGTCTATGGCTACACCTTC. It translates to CASSLGGPGGVNVYGYTF. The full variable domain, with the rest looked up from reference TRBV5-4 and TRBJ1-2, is ETGVTQSPTHLIKTRGQQVTLRCSSQSGHNTVSWYQQALGQGPQFIFQYYREEENGRGNFPPRFSGLQFPNYSSELNVNALELDDSALYLCASSLGGPGGVNVYGYTFGSGTRLTVV.

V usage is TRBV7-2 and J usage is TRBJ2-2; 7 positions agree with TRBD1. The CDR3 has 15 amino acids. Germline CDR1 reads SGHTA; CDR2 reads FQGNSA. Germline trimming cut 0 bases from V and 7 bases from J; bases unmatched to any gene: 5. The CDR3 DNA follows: TGTGCCAGCAGCTTAGCGACAGGGATCAACGGGGAGCTGTTTTTT. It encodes CASSLATGINGELFF. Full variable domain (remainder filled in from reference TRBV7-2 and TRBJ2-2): GAGVSQSPSNKVTEKGKDVELRCDPISGHTALYWYRQSLGQGLEFLIYFQGNSAPDKSGLPSDRFSAERTGGSVSTLTIQRTQQEDSAVYLCASSLATGINGELFFGEGSRLTVL.

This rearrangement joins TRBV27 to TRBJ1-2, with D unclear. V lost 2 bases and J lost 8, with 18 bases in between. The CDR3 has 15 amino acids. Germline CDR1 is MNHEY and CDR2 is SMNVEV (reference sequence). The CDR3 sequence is CASSLTQTGLEGYTF. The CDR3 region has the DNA TGTGCCAGCAGTTTAACCCAAACCGGGCTAGAAGGCTACACCTTC.

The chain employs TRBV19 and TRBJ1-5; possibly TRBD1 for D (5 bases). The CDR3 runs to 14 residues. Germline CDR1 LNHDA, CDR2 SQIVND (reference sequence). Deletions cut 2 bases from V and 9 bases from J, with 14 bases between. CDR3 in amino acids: CASSIQGGKGPQHF. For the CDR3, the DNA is TGTGCCAGTAGTATACAGGGTGGGAAGGGGCCCCAGCATTTT. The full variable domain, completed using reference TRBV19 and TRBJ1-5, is DGGITQSPKYLFRKEGQNVTLSCEQNLNHDAMYWYRQDPGQGLRLIYYSQIVNDFQKGDIAEGYSVSREKKESFPLTVTSAQKNPTAFYLCASSIQGGKGPQHFGDGTRLSIL.

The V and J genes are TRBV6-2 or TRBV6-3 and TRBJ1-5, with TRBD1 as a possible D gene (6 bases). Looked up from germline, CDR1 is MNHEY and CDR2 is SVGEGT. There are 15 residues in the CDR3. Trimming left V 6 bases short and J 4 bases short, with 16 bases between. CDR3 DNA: TGTGCCAGCAGCCCCAATACAGGGAAGAATCAGCCCCAGCATTTT. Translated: CASSPNTGKNQPQHF.

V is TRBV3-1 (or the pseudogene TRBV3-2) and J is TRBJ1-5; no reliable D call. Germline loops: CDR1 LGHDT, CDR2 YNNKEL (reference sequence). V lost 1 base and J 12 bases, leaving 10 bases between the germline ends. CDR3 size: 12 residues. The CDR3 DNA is TGTGCCAGCAGCCAAGCAGGCTACCTCCAGCATTTT. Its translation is CASSQAGYLQHF.

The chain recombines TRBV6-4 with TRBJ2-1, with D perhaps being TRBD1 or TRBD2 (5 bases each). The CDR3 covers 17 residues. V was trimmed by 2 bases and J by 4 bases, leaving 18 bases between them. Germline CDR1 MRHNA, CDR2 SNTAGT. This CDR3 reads CASSDPRWGSEYNEQFF. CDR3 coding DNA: TGTGCCAGCAGTGACCCCAGGTGGGGGAGTGAGTACAATGAGCAGTTCTTC.

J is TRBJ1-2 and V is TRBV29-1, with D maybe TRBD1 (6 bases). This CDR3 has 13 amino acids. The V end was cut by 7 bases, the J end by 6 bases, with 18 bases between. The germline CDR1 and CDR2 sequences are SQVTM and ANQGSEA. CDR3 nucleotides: TGCAGCGCCGGGGGAGGTCAGGGGAATGGCTACACCTTC. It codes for CSAGGGQGNGYTF.

The CDR3 DNA sequence: TGTGCCAGCAGTCCGGGACTCCGGTTCGGGGAACTGTTTTTT. Protein: CASSPGLRFGELFF. The gene calls are TRBV28 and TRBJ1-4; tentative D call: TRBD1 (5 bases). The V and J ends lost 5 bases and 12 bases respectively, with 19 bases between them. Per the germline V gene, CDR1 is MDHEN and CDR2 is SYDVKM. CDR3 length equals 14 residues.

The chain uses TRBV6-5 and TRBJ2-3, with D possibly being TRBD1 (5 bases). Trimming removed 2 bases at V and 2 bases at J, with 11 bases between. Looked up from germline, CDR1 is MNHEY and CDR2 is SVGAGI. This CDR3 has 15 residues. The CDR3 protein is CASSYIRQNTDTQYF. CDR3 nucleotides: TGTGCCAGCAGTTACATTCGACAGAACACAGATACGCAGTATTTT.

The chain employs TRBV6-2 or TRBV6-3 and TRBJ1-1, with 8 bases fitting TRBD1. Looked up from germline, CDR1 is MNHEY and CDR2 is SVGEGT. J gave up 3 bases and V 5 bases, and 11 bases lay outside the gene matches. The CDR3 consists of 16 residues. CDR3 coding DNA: TGTGCCAGCAGTATCGAGGCAGGGGGCTGGGACACTGAAGCTTTCTTT. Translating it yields CASSIEAGGWDTEAFF.

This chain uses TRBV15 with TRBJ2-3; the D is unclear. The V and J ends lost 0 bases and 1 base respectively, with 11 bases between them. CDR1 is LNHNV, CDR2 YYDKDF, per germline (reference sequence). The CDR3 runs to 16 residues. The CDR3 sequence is CATSRDGSRGTDTQYF. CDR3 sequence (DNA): TGTGCCACCAGCAGAGATGGCTCCCGGGGCACAGATACGCAGTATTTT.

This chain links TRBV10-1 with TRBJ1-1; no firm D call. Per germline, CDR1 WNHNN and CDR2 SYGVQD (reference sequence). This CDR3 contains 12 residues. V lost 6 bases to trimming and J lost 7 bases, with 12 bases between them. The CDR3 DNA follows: TGCGCCAGCAGCCCAACAAAGGGTGAAGCTTTCTTT. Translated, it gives CASSPTKGEAFF.

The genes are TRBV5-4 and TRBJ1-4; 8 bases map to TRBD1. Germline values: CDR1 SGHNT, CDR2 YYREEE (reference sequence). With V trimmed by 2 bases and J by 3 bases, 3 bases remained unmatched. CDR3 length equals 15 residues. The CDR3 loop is CASSFGTGPNEKLFF. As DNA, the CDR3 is TGTGCCAGCAGCTTTGGGACAGGTCCTAATGAAAAACTGTTTTTT.

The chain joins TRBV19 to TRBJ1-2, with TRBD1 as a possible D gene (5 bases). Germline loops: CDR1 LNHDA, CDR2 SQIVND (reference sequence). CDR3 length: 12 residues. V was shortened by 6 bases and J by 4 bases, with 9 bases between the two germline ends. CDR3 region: CASSGTVYGYTF. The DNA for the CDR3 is TGTGCCAGTAGCGGGACCGTCTATGGCTACACCTTC.

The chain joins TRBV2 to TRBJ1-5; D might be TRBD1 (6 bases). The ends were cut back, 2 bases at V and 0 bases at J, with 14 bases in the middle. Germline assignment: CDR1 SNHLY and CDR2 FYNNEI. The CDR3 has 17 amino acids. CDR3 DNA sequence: TGTGCCAGCAGTGAATCTTGGGGGCACAATAGCAATCAGCCCCAGCATTTT. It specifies CASSESWGHNSNQPQHF.

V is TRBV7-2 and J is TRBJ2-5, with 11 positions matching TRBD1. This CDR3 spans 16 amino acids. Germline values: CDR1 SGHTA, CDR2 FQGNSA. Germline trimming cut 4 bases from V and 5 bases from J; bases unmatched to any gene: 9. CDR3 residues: CASSSYGQGAGETQYF. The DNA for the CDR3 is TGTGCCAGCAGCTCATATGGACAGGGGGCGGGGGAGACCCAGTACTTC. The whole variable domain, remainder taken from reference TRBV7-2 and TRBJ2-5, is GAGVSQSPSNKVTEKGKDVELRCDPISGHTALYWYRQSLGQGLEFLIYFQGNSAPDKSGLPSDRFSAERTGGSVSTLTIQRTQQEDSAVYLCASSSYGQGAGETQYFGPGTRLLVL.

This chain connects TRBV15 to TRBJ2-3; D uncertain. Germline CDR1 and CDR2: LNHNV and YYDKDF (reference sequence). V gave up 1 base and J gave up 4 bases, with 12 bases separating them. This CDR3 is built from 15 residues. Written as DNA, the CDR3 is TGTGCCACCAGCAGAGGCTCGGAAGGGTCAGATACGCAGTATTTT. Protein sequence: CATSRGSEGSDTQYF.

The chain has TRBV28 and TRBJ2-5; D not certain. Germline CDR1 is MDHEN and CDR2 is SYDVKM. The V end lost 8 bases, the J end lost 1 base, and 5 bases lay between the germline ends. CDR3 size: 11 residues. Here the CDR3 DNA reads TGTGCCAGCGCTTCCCAAGAGACCCAGTACTTC. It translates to CASASQETQYF. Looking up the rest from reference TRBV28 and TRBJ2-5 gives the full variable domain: DVKVTQSSRYLVKRTGEKVFLECVQDMDHENMFWYRQDPGLGLRLIYFSYDVKMKEKGDIPEGYSVSREKKERFSLILESASTNQTSMYLCASASQETQYFGPGTRLLVL.

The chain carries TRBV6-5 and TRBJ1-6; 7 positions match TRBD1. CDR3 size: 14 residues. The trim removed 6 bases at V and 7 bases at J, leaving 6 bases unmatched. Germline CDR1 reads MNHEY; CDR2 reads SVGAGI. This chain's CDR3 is CASRRQGINSPLHF. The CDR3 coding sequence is TGTGCCAGCAGACGACAGGGAATAAATTCACCCCTCCACTTT.